Reported below is one TCR beta chain. The antigen remains undetermined. As for time point: blood from clinic visit 5 months post-surgery; TSC patient then seizure free. Patients received at least one anti-epileptic drug before surgery. Germline values: CDR1 LNHDA, CDR2 SQIVND (reference sequence). CDR3 length: 15 amino acids. Unmatched junction bases numbered 12, after V lost 7 bases and J lost 6 bases. Repertoires were generated with immunoSEQ multiplex PCR, while TCRdb's copy carries only in-frame clones and drops some. The table includes about 340,000 clones, over 90% detected once. These data come from a study of brain T cells in children with intractable seizures. Study results and caveats: Pre-surgery blood may have been undersampled, hiding some clones.

The chain joins TRBV19 to TRBJ1-5; 7 bases agree with TRBD1. Source: peripheral blood, taken 5 to 6 months after surgery. This TCR was recovered from a boy younger than two with tuberous sclerosis and intractable seizures. CDR3 in DNA: TGTGCCAGTACCTCGGTTCAGGGGGTCGGTCAGCCCCAGCATTTT. Protein sequence: CASTSVQGVGQPQHF.